The next 8 T cell receptor beta chains were all read from a single sample in a study of cytomegalovirus exposure and HLA in healthy donors. Clones were read by immunoSEQ multiplex PCR, and TCRdb kept only the in-frame ones, dropping some. The data contain about 200,000 clones, around 87% of them singletons. Input material: PBMCs. All receptors come from a woman aged 18-30 years in good health and CMV-seropositive.

The chain uses TRBV7-3 and TRBJ2-1, with 9 bases lining up with TRBD2. The CDR3 consists of 15 residues. Germline V gene sequence: CDR1 SGHTA, CDR2 FQGTGA. V was pared by 5 bases and J by 2 bases, with 4 bases of the junction left unmatched. CDR3 sequence: CASSLLAGTYNEQFF. The CDR3 bases are TGTGCCAGCAGCCTCCTAGCGGGAACCTACAATGAGCAGTTCTTC.

The CDR3 sequence is CASSFSGGQTYEQYF. The CDR3 bases are TGTGCCAGCAGTTTCTCGGGCGGGCAAACCTACGAGCAGTACTTC. The chain carries TRBV27 and TRBJ2-7; possibly TRBD2 for D (5 bases). The germline gives CDR1 MNHEY, CDR2 SMNVEV (reference sequence). V was shortened by 3 bases and J by 2 bases, with 14 bases between the two germline ends. The CDR3 extends over 15 amino acids.

This clone has a single count. This chain links TRBV18 with TRBJ2-5; D uncertain. Per germline, CDR1 KGHSH and CDR2 LQKENI. The CDR3 extends over 12 amino acids. The ends were cut back, 3 bases at V and 5 bases at J, with 7 bases in the middle. CDR3 nucleotide sequence: TGTGCCAGCTCACCCGCCGGGGAGACCCAGTACTTC. It codes for CASSPAGETQYF.

V usage is TRBV29-1 and J usage is TRBJ2-1; 13 bases are a match to TRBD2. The CDR3 consists of 14 residues. Germline CDR1 SQVTM, CDR2 ANQGSEA. V was clipped by 5 bases and J by 4 bases; unmatched bases: 2. The CDR3 coding sequence is TGCAGCGTTAAGGGACTAGCGGGATACAATGAGCAGTTCTTC. Amino acids: CSVKGLAGYNEQFF.

The rearrangement links TRBV27 to TRBJ2-3, with TRBD2 matching 12 bases. V gave up 5 bases and J gave up 4 bases; unmatched junction bases: 10. Germline CDR1 and CDR2: MNHEY and SMNVEV (reference sequence). The CDR3 spans 17 residues. The CDR3 DNA reads TGTGCCAGCAGTCTCCTGACTAGCGGGAGTGGTGCAGATACGCAGTATTTT. Protein product: CASSLLTSGSGADTQYF.

This clone came up a few times. The gene calls are TRBV7-9 and TRBJ2-1; D is perhaps TRBD2 (6 bases). Trimming took off 6 bases at V and 1 base at J, with 10 bases between the two ends. This CDR3 is 14 amino acids long. Germline CDR1 SEHNR, CDR2 FQNEAQ (reference sequence). The CDR3 coding sequence is TGTGCCAGCAGTTTCGCGGGGTCCTACAATGAGCAGTTCTTC. This sequence encodes CASSFAGSYNEQFF.

J is TRBJ1-1 and V is TRBV9, with 7 bases matching TRBD1. V lost 3 bases, J lost 0 bases, and 5 bases stayed unmatched. The CDR3 runs 15 residues. Germline-derived CDR1 and CDR2 are SGDLS and YYNGEE. The CDR3 sequence: CASSGATGMNTEAFF. The CDR3 coding sequence is TGTGCCAGCAGCGGGGCGACAGGGATGAACACTGAAGCTTTCTTT.

The chain employs TRBV28 and TRBJ1-2; D gene uncertain. Germline V gives CDR1 MDHEN, CDR2 SYDVKM. The length of the CDR3 is 14 residues. V lost 3 bases to trimming and J lost 5 bases, with 13 bases between them. The CDR3 spells CASSFIFNSYGYTF. Here the CDR3 DNA reads TGTGCCAGCAGTTTCATCTTTAACAGTTATGGCTACACCTTC.